The present TCR beta chain was sequenced within a study of blood T cell repertoires in COVID-19. The assay was immunoSEQ multiplex PCR, and TCRdb's table has in-frame clones only and misses some. The profile shows hundreds of thousands of clones, roughly 91% of them singletons. Germline assignment: CDR1 LGHNA and CDR2 YSLEER. V lost 6 bases, J lost 5 bases, and 7 bases lay in between. This CDR3 contains 11 residues. The chain is built from TRBV4-3 and TRBJ1-1; D is perhaps TRBD1 (5 bases). The receptor's source is a woman in her twenties or thirties who had recovered from COVID-19. The specimen sequenced was PBMCs or T cells enriched from blood (not recorded which). The CDR3 nucleotides are TGCGCCAGCAGGGGGGGGACTGAAGCTTTCTTT. Protein: CASRGGTEAFF.